Reported below is one T cell receptor (beta chain). The junction departs from germline at one end; a sequencing error may be responsible. Germline V gene lookup returns CDR1 SGHRS and CDR2 YFSETQ. This CDR3 has 16 residues. The entry originates in a study of T-cell reconstitution after alpha-beta-depleted transplantation in children. It was with unique molecular identifiers that the TCRbeta library was prepared. TCRdb re-called the PCR reads through MiXCR, storing one row per CDR3 protein. The sample records hundreds of thousands of distinct CDR3 sequences, roughly 17% being singletons. The V call is TRBV5-1, the J call TRBJ2-2; D is perhaps TRBD1 or TRBD2 (5 bases each). The sequences come from PBMCs from the stem cell graft donor, collected from the stem cell graft. The receptor's source is a human donor who donated a stem cell graft to a child with acute myeloid leukemia. The CDR3 DNA reads as TGCGCCAGCAGGTTGGAAGGGGAGATTTACACCGGGGAGCTGTTTTTT. This sequence encodes CASRLEGEIYTGELFF.